What follows describes a single T cell receptor beta chain. Antigen unknown. Primers included in the PCR were 60 Vbeta and 13 Jbeta primers. Method: immunoSEQ multiplex PCR; TCRdb's copy keeps in-frame clones and lacks some. This sample yields about 110,000 clones, of which approximately 71% are seen a single time; under 10% belongs to the top ten. This entry is derived from a study of cytomegalovirus exposure and HLA in healthy donors. V lost 3 bases and J 8 bases, leaving 8 bases between the germline ends. The CDR3 extends over 12 amino acids. Looked up from germline, CDR1 is LNHDA and CDR2 is SQIVND (reference sequence). Study-wide points: Listed as cytomegalovirus-associated were 150 to 200 TCR beta chains. Most TCR beta V segments were productive about 90% or about 30% of the time in an earlier analysis. Indistinguishability led to the exclusion of some V segments, TRBV6-2 and TRBV6-3 included.

This TCR came from a man aged 40-49 years in good health and CMV-seronegative. Sequencing was done on a sample of PBMCs. The rearrangement links TRBV19 to TRBJ2-1; D remains unclear. The CDR3 spells CASSIFGDEQFF. CDR3 in DNA: TGTGCCAGTAGTATCTTTGGAGATGAGCAGTTCTTC.